Presented here are 20 T cell receptor beta chains from one specimen sequenced in a study of blood T cell repertoires in COVID-19. Sequenced by immunoSEQ multiplex PCR; TCRdb stores in-frame clones only, minus some. This sample has a few hundred thousand clones, with 65% to 90% found just once. Sequencing was performed on peripheral blood. The receptors originated from a human donor in a cohort sampled during active COVID-19.

The chain joins TRBV11-2 to TRBJ1-2; no clear D gene. The V end was cut by 1 base, the J end by 6 bases, with 6 bases between. The CDR3 consists of 12 residues. The germline CDR1 and CDR2 sequences are SGHAT and FQNNGV. The CDR3 DNA reads as TGTGCCAGCAGCTTAGGTGGGCATGGCTACACCTTC. Residues: CASSLGGHGYTF.

The chain combines TRBV6-1 with TRBJ2-2; D unresolved. Germline assignment: CDR1 MNHNS and CDR2 SASEGT. V was shortened by 6 bases and J by 1 base, with 15 bases between the two germline ends. The CDR3 has 16 residues. The CDR3: CASSETSPRNTGELFF. CDR3 nucleotides: TGTGCCAGCAGCGAAACTTCTCCGCGGAACACCGGGGAGCTGTTTTTT.

This clone was seen a handful of times. One end of the junction does not line up with germline, which may come from a read error. This chain joins TRBV12-3 or TRBV12-4 and TRBJ1-3; no reliable D call. The CDR3 has 12 residues. CDR3 sequence: CASSFPPPELDF. As DNA, the CDR3 is TGTGCCAGCAGTTTTCCCCCTCCGGAGTTAGATTTT.

The rearrangement joins TRBV5-4 to TRBJ1-1; D ambiguous. The CDR3 is made up of 14 amino acids. V lost 0 bases, J lost 1 base, and 7 bases lay in between. Per germline, CDR1 SGHNT and CDR2 YYREEE (reference sequence). CDR3 sequence (DNA): TGTGCCAGCAGCTTGGCCGTCGGGAACACTGAAGCTTTCTTT. It specifies CASSLAVGNTEAFF.

The chain links TRBV19 to TRBJ2-1; the D gene is possibly TRBD2 (7 bases). Per the germline V gene, CDR1 is LNHDA and CDR2 is SQIVND (reference sequence). Trimming shortened V by 8 bases and J by 4 bases, and 18 bases separated the two germline ends. The CDR3 extends over 15 amino acids. This CDR3 is CASRKGGGRYNEQFF. The DNA of the CDR3 is TGTGCCAGTCGGAAAGGCGGGGGCCGGTACAATGAGCAGTTCTTC.

The CDR3 DNA sequence: TGTGCCAGCAGCCAAGATTGGGGGCCATTAAACACTGAAGCTTTCTTT. Translated: CASSQDWGPLNTEAFF. The rearrangement joins TRBV4-2 to TRBJ1-1, with a tentative D call TRBD1 (6 bases). Germline V gives CDR1 LGHNA, CDR2 YNFKEQ. V was shortened by 0 bases and J by 2 bases, with 13 bases between the two germline ends. CDR3 size: 16 residues.

The chain uses TRBV12-3 or TRBV12-4 and TRBJ1-1; D is ambiguous. V was pared by 3 bases and J by 7 bases, with 6 bases between. The CDR3 has 11 residues. CDR3 region: CASSLEFEAFF. CDR3 bases: TGTGCCAGCAGTTTGGAGTTTGAAGCTTTCTTT.

The chain links TRBV18 to TRBJ1-3; D is possibly TRBD1 (6 bases). Germline CDR1 and CDR2: KGHSH and LQKENI. The CDR3 sequence is 15 residues long. V lost 3 bases and J lost 0, with 9 bases in between. The CDR3 DNA is TGTGCCAGCTCACCGGGACATTACTCTGGAAACACCATATATTTT. Protein: CASSPGHYSGNTIYF.

The chain is built from TRBV30 and TRBJ1-2; perhaps TRBD1 as D (6 bases). Trimming pared 0 bases from V and 8 bases from J, leaving 7 bases between. CDR1 is GTSNPN, CDR2 SVGIG, per germline (reference sequence). The length of the CDR3 is 11 residues. The CDR3 loop is CAWSVQGGYTF. CDR3 bases: TGTGCCTGGAGTGTACAGGGCGGCTACACCTTC.

This clone has a single count. The chain carries TRBV5-1 and TRBJ2-7, with TRBD1 matching over 9 bases. The CDR3 totals 15 residues. The germline V gene has CDR1 SGHRS and CDR2 YFSETQ. Trimming at V came to 3 bases and at J to 5 bases, leaving 9 bases not matched to a gene. CDR3 bases: TGCGCCAGCAGCTCTAACCGGGACAGGGCACACGAGCAGTACTTC. This sequence encodes CASSSNRDRAHEQYF.

The CDR3 sequence: CASSKARSSTDTQYF. The CDR3 DNA is TGTGCCAGCAGCAAAGCTCGGTCTAGCACAGATACGCAGTATTTT. The chain employs TRBV21-1 and TRBJ2-3; TRBD2 is taken as the D call from the table, unchecked against the DNA. TRBV21-1 is labeled a pseudogene. The CDR3 runs 15 residues.

Only a few counts were recorded for this clone. V is TRBV5-6 and J is TRBJ1-2; D gene unclear. Germline values: CDR1 SGHDT, CDR2 YYEEEE. The CDR3 has 14 amino acids. Between the trimmed V and J ends, which lost 1 base and 8 bases, there was a span of 15 bases. The CDR3 sequence: CASSLWQAPAGYTF. CDR3 coding DNA: TGTGCCAGCAGCTTGTGGCAGGCCCCGGCGGGCTACACCTTC.

The chain recombines TRBV27 with TRBJ2-7; 11 bases map to TRBD1. V was clipped by 5 bases and J by 5 bases; unmatched bases: 14. The CDR3 spans 17 residues. Per the germline V gene, CDR1 is MNHEY and CDR2 is SMNVEV (reference sequence). The CDR3, as DNA: TGTGCCAGCAGTCAGGACAGGGGGCGAATTAGAATCCACGAGCAGTACTTC. Protein sequence: CASSQDRGRIRIHEQYF.

The chain employs TRBV5-1 and TRBJ1-2, with D unresolved. The CDR3 is made up of 13 amino acids. Germline-derived CDR1 and CDR2 are SGHRS and YFSETQ. The V and J ends lost 2 bases and 6 bases respectively, with 11 bases between them. CDR3 region: CASSFEGANGYTF. As DNA, the CDR3 is TGCGCCAGCAGCTTCGAGGGAGCTAATGGCTACACCTTC.

The chain joins TRBV27 to TRBJ2-7; a weak D match, TRBD1 (6 bases). V was shortened by 6 bases and J by 0 bases, with 12 bases between the two germline ends. This CDR3 contains 14 residues. The germline CDR1 and CDR2 sequences are MNHEY and SMNVEV (reference sequence). CDR3 DNA: TGTGCCAGCAGGAACACAGGGCGCTCCTACGAGCAGTACTTC. Translated, it gives CASRNTGRSYEQYF.

The V call is TRBV12-3 or TRBV12-4, the J call TRBJ2-7, with a tentative D call TRBD2 (6 bases). V was cut by 2 bases and J by 11 bases, with 10 bases left in between. CDR3 size: 11 residues. Written as DNA, the CDR3 is TGTGCCAGCAGTTTATGGCTAGCGAAGTACTTC. This gives the protein CASSLWLAKYF.

The CDR3 nucleotides are TGTGCCAGCAGCTTAGGAGTCACAGGATTGGAGGAAAAACTGTTTTTT. It codes for CASSLGVTGLEEKLFF. The chain joins TRBV7-9 to TRBJ1-4; TRBD1 is a possible D gene (5 bases). The CDR3 extends over 16 amino acids. In germline, CDR1 is SEHNR, CDR2 FQNEAQ (reference sequence). Trimming stripped 1 base from V and 8 bases from J, with 17 bases between.

The gene calls are TRBV19 and TRBJ2-7, with 8 bases matching TRBD1. CDR1 and CDR2 from the germline V gene are LNHDA and SQIVND (reference sequence). After removal of 5 bases from V and 6 bases from J, the junction contained 6 bases not matched to a gene. The CDR3 has 13 amino acids. CDR3 DNA sequence: TGTGCCAGTAGTGGCAGGGGGCAGGTCGAGCAGTACTTC. It specifies CASSGRGQVEQYF. Full variable domain (remainder filled in from reference TRBV19 and TRBJ2-7): DGGITQSPKYLFRKEGQNVTLSCEQNLNHDAMYWYRQDPGQGLRLIYYSQIVNDFQKGDIAEGYSVSREKKESFPLTVTSAQKNPTAFYLCASSGRGQVEQYFGPGTRLTVT.

The chain carries TRBV5-8 and TRBJ2-3; 7 bases match TRBD2. The CDR3 is 17 amino acids. V lost 2 bases, J lost 0 bases, and 9 bases stayed unmatched. The V gene's germline CDR1 is SGHTS and CDR2 YDEGEE. CDR3 region: CASSFGTIDTSTDTQYF. The CDR3 coding sequence is TGTGCCAGCAGCTTTGGGACTATTGACACTAGCACAGATACGCAGTATTTT.

The rearrangement joins TRBV5-1 to TRBJ2-7; 7 bases match TRBD1. V lost 4 bases, J lost 4 bases, and 5 bases stayed unmatched. The germline CDR1 and CDR2 sequences are SGHRS and YFSETQ. CDR3 size: 13 residues. CDR3 coding DNA: TGCGCCAGCAGCCCGGACAGGAATTACGAGCAGTACTTC. Protein sequence: CASSPDRNYEQYF.